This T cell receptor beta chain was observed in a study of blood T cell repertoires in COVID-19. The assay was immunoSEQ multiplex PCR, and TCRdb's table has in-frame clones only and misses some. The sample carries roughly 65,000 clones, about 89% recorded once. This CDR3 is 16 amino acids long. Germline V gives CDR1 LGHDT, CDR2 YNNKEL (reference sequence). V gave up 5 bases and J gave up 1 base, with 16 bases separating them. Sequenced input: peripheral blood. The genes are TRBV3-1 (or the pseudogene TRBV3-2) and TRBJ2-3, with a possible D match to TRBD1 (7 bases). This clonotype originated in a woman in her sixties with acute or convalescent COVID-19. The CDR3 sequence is CASSAQGGGGTDTQYF. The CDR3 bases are TGTGCCAGCAGCGCTCAGGGGGGCGGGGGCACAGATACGCAGTATTTT.